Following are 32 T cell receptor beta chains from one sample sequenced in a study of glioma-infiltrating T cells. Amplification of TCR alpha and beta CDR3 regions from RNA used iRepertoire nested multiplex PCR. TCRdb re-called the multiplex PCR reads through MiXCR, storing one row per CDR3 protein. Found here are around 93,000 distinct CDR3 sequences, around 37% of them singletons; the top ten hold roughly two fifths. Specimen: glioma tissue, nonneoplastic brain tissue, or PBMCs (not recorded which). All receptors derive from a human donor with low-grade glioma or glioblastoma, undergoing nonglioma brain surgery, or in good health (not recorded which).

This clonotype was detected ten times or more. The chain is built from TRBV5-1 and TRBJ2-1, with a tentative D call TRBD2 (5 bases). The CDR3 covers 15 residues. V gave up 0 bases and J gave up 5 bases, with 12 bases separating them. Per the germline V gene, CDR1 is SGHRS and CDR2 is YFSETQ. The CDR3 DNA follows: TGCGCCAGCAGCTTGGAGATATCGGGGAACAATGAGCAGTTCTTC. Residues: CASSLEISGNNEQFF.

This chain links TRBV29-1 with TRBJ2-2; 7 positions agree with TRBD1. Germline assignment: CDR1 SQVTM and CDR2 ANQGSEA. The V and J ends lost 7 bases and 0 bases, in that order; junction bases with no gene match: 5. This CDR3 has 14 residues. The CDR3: CSAPGQSNTGELFF. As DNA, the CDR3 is TGCAGCGCACCGGGACAGTCGAACACCGGGGAGCTGTTTTTT.

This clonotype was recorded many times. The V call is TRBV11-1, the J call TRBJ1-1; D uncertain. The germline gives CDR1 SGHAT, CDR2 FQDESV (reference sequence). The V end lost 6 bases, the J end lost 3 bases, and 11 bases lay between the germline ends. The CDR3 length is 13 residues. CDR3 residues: CASRPEVDTEAFF. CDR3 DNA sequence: TGTGCCAGCAGACCAGAGGTAGACACTGAAGCTTTCTTT.

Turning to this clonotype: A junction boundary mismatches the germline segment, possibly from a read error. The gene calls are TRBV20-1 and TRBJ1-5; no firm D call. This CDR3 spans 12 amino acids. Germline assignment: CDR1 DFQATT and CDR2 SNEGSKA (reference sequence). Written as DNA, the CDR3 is TGCAGTGCTGGAGACATGTACGGGGCCCAGCATTTT. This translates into CSAGDMYGAQHF.

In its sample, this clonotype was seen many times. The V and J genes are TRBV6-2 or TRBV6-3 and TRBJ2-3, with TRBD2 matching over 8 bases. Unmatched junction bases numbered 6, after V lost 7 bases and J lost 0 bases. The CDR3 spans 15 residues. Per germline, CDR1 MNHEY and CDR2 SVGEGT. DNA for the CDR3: TGTGCCAGCACGCTGGAGCGGGGGAGCACAGATACGCAGTATTTT. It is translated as CASTLERGSTDTQYF.

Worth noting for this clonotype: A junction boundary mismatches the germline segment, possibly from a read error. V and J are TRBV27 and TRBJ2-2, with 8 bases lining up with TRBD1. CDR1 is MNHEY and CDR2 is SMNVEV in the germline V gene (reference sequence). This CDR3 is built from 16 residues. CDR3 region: CASSPIRGPYTGDLLF. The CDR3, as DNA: TGTGCCAGCAGCCCCATCAGGGGGCCGTACACCGGGGATCTGCTTTTT.

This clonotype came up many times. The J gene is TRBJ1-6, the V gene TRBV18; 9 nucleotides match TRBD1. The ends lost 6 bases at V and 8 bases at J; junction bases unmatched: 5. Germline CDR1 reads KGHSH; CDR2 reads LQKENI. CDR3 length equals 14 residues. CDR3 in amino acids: CASSPTGGDSPLHF. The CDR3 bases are TGTGCCAGCTCTCCGACAGGGGGGGATTCACCCCTCCACTTT.

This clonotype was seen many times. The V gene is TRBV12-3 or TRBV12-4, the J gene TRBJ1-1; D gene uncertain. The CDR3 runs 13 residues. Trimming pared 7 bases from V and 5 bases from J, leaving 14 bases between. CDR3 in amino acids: CASINPVGTEAFF. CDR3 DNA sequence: TGTGCCAGCATTAACCCGGTAGGGACTGAAGCTTTCTTT.

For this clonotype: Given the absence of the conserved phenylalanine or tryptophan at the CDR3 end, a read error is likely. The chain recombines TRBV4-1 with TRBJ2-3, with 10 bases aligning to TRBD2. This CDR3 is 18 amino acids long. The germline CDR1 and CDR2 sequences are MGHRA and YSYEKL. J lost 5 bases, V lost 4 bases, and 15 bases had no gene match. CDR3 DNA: TGCGCCAGCAGCCCCACAGAGCCGGGAATAGCGGGAGGAGATACGCAGTATCTT. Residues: CASSPTEPGIAGGDTQYL.

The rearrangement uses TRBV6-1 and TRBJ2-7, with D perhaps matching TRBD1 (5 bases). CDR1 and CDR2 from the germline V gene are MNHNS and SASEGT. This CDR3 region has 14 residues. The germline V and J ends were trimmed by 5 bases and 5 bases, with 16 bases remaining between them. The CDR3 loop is CASSWRHQGNEQYF. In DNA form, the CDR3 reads TGTGCCAGCAGTTGGCGTCACCAGGGCAACGAGCAGTACTTC.

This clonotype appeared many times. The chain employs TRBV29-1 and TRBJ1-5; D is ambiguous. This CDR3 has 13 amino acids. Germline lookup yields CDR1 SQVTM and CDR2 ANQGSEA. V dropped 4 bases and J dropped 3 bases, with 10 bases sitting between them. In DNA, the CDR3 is TGCAGCGTTGGGGAGACCTCCAATCAGCCCCAGCATTTT. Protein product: CSVGETSNQPQHF. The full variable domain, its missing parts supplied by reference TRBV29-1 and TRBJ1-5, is SAVISQKPSRDICQRGTSLTIQCQVDSQVTMMFWYRQQPGQSLTLIATANQGSEATYESGFVIDKFPISRPNLTFSTLTVSNMSPEDSSIYLCSVGETSNQPQHFGDGTRLSIL.

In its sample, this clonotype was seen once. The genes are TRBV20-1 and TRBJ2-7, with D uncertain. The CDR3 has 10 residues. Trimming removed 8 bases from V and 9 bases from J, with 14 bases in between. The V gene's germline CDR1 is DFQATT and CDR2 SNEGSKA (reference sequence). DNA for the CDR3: TGCAGTTCCCCTTTCCGAGTGCAGTACTTC. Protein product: CSSPFRVQYF.

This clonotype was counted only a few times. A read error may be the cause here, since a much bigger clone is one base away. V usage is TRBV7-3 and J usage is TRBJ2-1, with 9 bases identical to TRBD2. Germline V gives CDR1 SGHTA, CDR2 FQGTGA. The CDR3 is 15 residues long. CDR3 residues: CAGSLTSGYNNEQFF. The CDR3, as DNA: TGTGCCGGCAGCTTGACTAGCGGTTATAACAATGAGCAGTTCTTC. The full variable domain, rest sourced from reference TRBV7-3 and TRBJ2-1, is GAGVSQTPSNKVTEKGKYVELRCDPISGHTALYWYRQSLGQGPEFLIYFQGTGAADDSGLPNDRFFAVRPEGSVSTLKIQRTERGDSAVYLCAGSLTSGYNNEQFFGPGTRLTVL.

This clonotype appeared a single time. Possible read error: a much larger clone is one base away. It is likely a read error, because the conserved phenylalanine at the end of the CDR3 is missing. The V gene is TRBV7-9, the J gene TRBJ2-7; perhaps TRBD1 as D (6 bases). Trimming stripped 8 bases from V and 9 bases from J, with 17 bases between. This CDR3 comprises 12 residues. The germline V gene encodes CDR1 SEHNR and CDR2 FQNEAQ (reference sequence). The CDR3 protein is CASCATGNGQYS. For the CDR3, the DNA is TGTGCCAGCTGCGCGACAGGCAACGGGCAGTACTCC.

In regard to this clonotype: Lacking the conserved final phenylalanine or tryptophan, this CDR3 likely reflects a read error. Here the CDR3 DNA reads TGTGCCAGCAGCTTAGGGGCCAGCACAGAGACCCAGTACCTC. Encoded protein: CASSLGASTETQYL. The genes are TRBV7-2 and TRBJ2-5; D ambiguous. Germline values: CDR1 SGHTA, CDR2 FQGNSA. This CDR3 is 14 amino acids long. The V and J ends lost 1 base and 4 bases respectively, with 10 bases between them.

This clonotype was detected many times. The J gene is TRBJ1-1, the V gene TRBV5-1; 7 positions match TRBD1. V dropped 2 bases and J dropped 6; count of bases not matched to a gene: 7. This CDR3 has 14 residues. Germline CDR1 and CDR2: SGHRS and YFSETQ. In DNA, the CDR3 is TGCGCCAGCAGCTTCGGGACAGAAGTAGCTGAAGCTTTCTTT. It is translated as CASSFGTEVAEAFF.

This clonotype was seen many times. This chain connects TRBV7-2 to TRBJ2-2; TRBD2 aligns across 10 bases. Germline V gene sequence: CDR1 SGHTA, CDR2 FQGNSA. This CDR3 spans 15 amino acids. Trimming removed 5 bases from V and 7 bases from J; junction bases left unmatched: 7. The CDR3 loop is CASSPLAGAYGELFF. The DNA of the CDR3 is TGTGCCAGCAGCCCTCTAGCGGGAGCGTACGGGGAGCTGTTTTTT.

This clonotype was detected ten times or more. CDR3 sequence (DNA): TGTGCCAGCAGTATCTACGAGCAGTACTTC. Translation: CASSIYEQYF. The chain couples TRBV2 to TRBJ2-7, with unresolved D. This CDR3 comprises 10 residues. CDR1 SNHLY and CDR2 FYNNEI come from the germline V gene. V dropped 5 bases and J dropped 3 bases, with 2 bases sitting between them.

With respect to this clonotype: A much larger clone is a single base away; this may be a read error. CDR3 in amino acids: CASSLNRFGTDTQYF. The CDR3 nucleotides are TGCGCCAGCAGCTTGAACCGATTTGGCACAGATACGCAGTATTTT. The rearrangement joins TRBV5-1 to TRBJ2-3, with D uncertain. This CDR3 is built from 15 residues. In germline, CDR1 is SGHRS, CDR2 YFSETQ. The V end lost 1 base, the J end lost 1 base, and 10 bases lay between the germline ends. Full variable domain (remainder filled in from reference TRBV5-1 and TRBJ2-3): KAGVTQTPRYLIKTRGQQVTLSCSPISGHRSVSWYQQTPGQGLQFLFEYFSETQRNKGNFPGRFSGRQFSNSRSEMNVSTLELGDSALYLCASSLNRFGTDTQYFGPGTRLTVL.

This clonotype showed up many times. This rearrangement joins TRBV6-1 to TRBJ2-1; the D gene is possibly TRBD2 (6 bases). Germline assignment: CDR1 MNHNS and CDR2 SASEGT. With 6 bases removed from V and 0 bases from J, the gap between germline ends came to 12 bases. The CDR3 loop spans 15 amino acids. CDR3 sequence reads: CASRGDSSSYNEQFF. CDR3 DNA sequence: TGTGCCAGCAGAGGGGACTCAAGCTCCTACAATGAGCAGTTCTTC.

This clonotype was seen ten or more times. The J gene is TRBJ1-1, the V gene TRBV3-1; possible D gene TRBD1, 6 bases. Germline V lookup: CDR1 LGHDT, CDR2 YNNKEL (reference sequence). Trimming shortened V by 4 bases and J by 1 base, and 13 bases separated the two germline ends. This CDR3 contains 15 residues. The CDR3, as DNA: TGTGCCAGCAGCCGGGGGGCAGGAAAGAACACTGAAGCTTTCTTT. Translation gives CASSRGAGKNTEAFF.

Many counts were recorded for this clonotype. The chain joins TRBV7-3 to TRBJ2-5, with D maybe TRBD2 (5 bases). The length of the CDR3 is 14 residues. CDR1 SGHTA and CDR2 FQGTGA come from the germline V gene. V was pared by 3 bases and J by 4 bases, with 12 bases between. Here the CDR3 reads CASSLEAFGETQYF. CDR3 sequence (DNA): TGTGCCAGCAGCTTGGAGGCATTCGGAGAGACCCAGTACTTC.

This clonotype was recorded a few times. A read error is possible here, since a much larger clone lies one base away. CDR3 bases: TGTGCCAGCAGCCAACCGGGACAGGAAAGAGAGCAGTTCTTC. This encodes CASSQPGQEREQFF. The V gene is TRBV4-2, the J gene TRBJ2-1; TRBD1 matches at 8 bases. Looked up from germline, CDR1 is LGHNA and CDR2 is YNFKEQ. The V and J ends lost 2 bases and 10 bases, in that order; junction bases with no gene match: 7. CDR3 length: 14 amino acids.

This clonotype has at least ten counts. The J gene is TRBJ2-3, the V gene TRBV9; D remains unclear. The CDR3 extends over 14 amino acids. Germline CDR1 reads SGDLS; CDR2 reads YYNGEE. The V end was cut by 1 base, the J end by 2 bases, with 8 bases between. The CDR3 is CASSVNPHTDTQYF. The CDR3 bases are TGTGCCAGCAGCGTAAATCCGCACACAGATACGCAGTATTTT.

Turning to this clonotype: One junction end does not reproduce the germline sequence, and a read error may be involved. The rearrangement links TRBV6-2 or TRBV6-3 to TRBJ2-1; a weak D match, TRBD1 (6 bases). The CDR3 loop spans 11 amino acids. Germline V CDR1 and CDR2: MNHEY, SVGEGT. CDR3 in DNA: TGCGCCAGCAAACACAGGGATGAGCAGCTCTTC. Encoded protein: CASKHRDEQLF.

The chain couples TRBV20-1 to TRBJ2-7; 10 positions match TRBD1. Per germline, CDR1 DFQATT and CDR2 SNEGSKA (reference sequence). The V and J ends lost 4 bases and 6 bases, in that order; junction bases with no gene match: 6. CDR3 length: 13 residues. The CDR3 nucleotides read TGCAGTGCTATTCGACAGGGGGCCGGCGAGCAGTACTTC. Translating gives CSAIRQGAGEQYF.

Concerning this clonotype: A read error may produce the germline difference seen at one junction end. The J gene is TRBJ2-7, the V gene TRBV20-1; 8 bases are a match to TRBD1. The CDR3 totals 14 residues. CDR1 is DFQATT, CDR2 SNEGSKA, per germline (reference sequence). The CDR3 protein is CSTRVLGQGHEQYF. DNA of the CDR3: TGCAGTACTAGGGTCCTAGGACAGGGCCACGAGCAGTACTTC.

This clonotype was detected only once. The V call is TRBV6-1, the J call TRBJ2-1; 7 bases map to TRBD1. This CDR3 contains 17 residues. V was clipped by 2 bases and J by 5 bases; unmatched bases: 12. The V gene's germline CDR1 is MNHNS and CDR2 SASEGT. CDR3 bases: TGTGCCAGCAGTGAAATTGTGCTAACAGGGGCCCACAATGAGCAGTTCTTC. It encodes CASSEIVLTGAHNEQFF.

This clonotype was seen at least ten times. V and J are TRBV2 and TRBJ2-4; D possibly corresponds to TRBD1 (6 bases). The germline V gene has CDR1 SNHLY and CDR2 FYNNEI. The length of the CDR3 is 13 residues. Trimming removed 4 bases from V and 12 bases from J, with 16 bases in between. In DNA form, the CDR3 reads TGTGCCAGCAGTGGGACACTTCCCAGGGGTCAGTACTTC. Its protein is CASSGTLPRGQYF.

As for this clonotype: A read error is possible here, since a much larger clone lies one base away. The CDR3 spells CSVEDHNWADRRYGYTF. In nucleotides, the CDR3 is TGCAGCGTTGAAGATCACAATTGGGCAGACAGGCGATATGGCTACACCTTC. The V call is TRBV29-1, the J call TRBJ1-2; D may be TRBD1 (6 bases). Per germline, CDR1 SQVTM and CDR2 ANQGSEA. The V end was cut by 0 bases, the J end by 5 bases, with 22 bases between. The CDR3 totals 17 residues.

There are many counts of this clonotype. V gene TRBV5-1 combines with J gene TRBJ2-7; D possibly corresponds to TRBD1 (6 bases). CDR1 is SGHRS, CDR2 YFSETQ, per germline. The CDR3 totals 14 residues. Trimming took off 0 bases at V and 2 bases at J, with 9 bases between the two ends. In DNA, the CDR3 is TGCGCCAGCAGCTTGGTACAGGGTACCTACGAGCAGTACTTC. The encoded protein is CASSLVQGTYEQYF.

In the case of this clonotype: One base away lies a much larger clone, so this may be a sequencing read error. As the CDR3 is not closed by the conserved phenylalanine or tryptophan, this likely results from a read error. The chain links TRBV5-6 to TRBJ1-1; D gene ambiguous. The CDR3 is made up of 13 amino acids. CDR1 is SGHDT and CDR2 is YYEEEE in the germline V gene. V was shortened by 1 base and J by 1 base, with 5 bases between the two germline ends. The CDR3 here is CASSLNRNTEAFS. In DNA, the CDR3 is TGTGCCAGCAGCTTGAACAGGAACACTGAAGCTTTCTCT.